The 10 T cell receptor beta chains given below trace back to one sample, sequenced in a study of blood T cell repertoires in COVID-19. The assay was immunoSEQ multiplex PCR, and TCRdb's table has in-frame clones only and misses some. The profile shows 200,000 to 300,000 clones, about 88% of them singletons. Material for sequencing was peripheral blood. Source of these receptors: a woman in her sixties with COVID-19, enrolled during active disease.

The rearrangement links TRBV5-6 to TRBJ1-5; 9 bases map to TRBD1. With V trimmed by 4 bases and J by 6 bases, 8 bases remained unmatched. Germline loops: CDR1 SGHDT, CDR2 YYEEEE. CDR3 length: 15 residues. CDR3 residues: CASSVQGAFGQPQHF. In DNA form, the CDR3 reads TGTGCCAGCAGCGTACAGGGGGCGTTTGGTCAGCCCCAGCATTTT.

The chain uses TRBV30 and TRBJ2-3, with TRBD2 identical over 16 bases. The CDR3 is 19 amino acids. Trimming removed 2 bases from V and 6 bases from J; junction bases left unmatched: 14. Germline CDR1 GTSNPN, CDR2 SVGIG (reference sequence). The CDR3 sequence is CAWSRGLGLAGGVTDTQYF. CDR3 in DNA: TGTGCCTGGAGTAGGGGATTGGGACTAGCGGGAGGGGTAACCGATACGCAGTATTTT.

CDR3 in amino acids: CASSYGTSEIYNEQFF. The CDR3 nucleotides are TGCGCCAGCAGCTACGGGACTAGCGAGATCTACAATGAGCAGTTCTTC. The chain recombines TRBV5-1 with TRBJ2-1; 10 bases are shared with TRBD2. Germline CDR1 is SGHRS and CDR2 is YFSETQ. The CDR3 extends over 16 amino acids. With 3 bases clipped from V and 3 bases from J, the junction kept 6 bases outside the gene matches.

The chain has TRBV4-1 and TRBJ1-5, with TRBD1 matching over 7 bases. Trimming cost V 3 bases and J 1 base; bases outside gene matches: 18. The CDR3 runs to 20 residues. Germline CDR1 and CDR2: MGHRA and YSYEKL. In nucleotides, the CDR3 is TGCGCCAGCAGCCATAACTTTGGCAGGGGGTTGACTGTCAGCAATCAGCCCCAGCATTTT. Encoded protein: CASSHNFGRGLTVSNQPQHF.

The V call is TRBV19, the J call TRBJ1-5; D remains unclear. The V end lost 2 bases, the J end lost 5 bases, and 7 bases lay between the germline ends. Looked up from germline, CDR1 is LNHDA and CDR2 is SQIVND (reference sequence). This CDR3 comprises 13 residues. CDR3 amino acids: CASSIKQHQPQHF. DNA of the CDR3: TGTGCCAGTAGTATAAAACAACATCAGCCCCAGCATTTT.

This chain links TRBV5-4 with TRBJ2-3, with D uncertain. The CDR3 runs 13 residues. Germline V lookup: CDR1 SGHNT, CDR2 YYREEE (reference sequence). V lost 1 base, J lost 2 bases, and 5 bases lay in between. DNA for the CDR3: TGTGCCAGCAGCTTGATTCACACAGATACGCAGTATTTT. This gives the protein CASSLIHTDTQYF.

This clone has a handful of counts. The gene calls are TRBV9 and TRBJ2-1; 7 nucleotides match TRBD1. V lost 3 bases and J lost 3; bases outside the gene matches: 12. From germline, CDR1 is SGDLS and CDR2 YYNGEE. This CDR3 has 17 residues. CDR3 region: CASSESEGTEFYNEQFF. Written as DNA, the CDR3 is TGTGCCAGCAGCGAATCAGAGGGGACAGAGTTCTACAATGAGCAGTTCTTC.

The chain couples TRBV6-5 to TRBJ1-5; D ambiguous. The ends were cut back, 2 bases at V and 7 bases at J, with 12 bases in the middle. The CDR3 has 14 amino acids. Germline lookup yields CDR1 MNHEY and CDR2 SVGAGI. CDR3 nucleotide sequence: TGTGCCAGCAGTTACGGGCCCCGGGGACAGCCCCAGCATTTT. The encoded protein is CASSYGPRGQPQHF.

Comments on this clone: The same CDR3 can be traced to other DNA sequences in this sample. This sequence joins TRBV5-1 and TRBJ1-5; 7 bases align to TRBD1. The CDR3 extends over 15 amino acids. Per the germline V gene, CDR1 is SGHRS and CDR2 is YFSETQ. V shed 0 bases, J shed 4 bases, and the junction held 4 bases outside the gene matches. The CDR3 DNA reads as TGCGCCAGCAGCTTGGGCACAGGGGTGAATCAGCCCCAGCATTTT. Its translation is CASSLGTGVNQPQHF.

The chain carries TRBV3-1 (or the pseudogene TRBV3-2) and TRBJ2-5, with 10 bases matching TRBD2. CDR3 length: 12 residues. V shed 8 bases and J 14 bases; nucleotides not matched to a gene: 11. Germline lookup yields CDR1 LGHDT and CDR2 YNNKEL (reference sequence). CDR3 residues: CASGSPKLAGYF. The CDR3 nucleotides are TGTGCCAGCGGATCCCCAAAACTAGCGGGATACTTC.